The rows below give T cell receptor beta chains drawn from one sample of a study of CD8 T cells in Susac syndrome. TCRdb fed the immunoSEQ multiplex PCR reads into MiXCR, producing one record per CDR3 protein. Among approximately 190,000 distinct CDR3 sequences listed, about 94% were seen once. Sequencing used CD4+ T cells from PBMCs. These receptors all stem from a human donor in good health. The CDR3 runs from the conserved cysteine through the conserved F or W. A D gene is named only where the DNA matches it firmly. Size values are once, few and many counts, or a class for expanded clones, and some rows have none.

J | D | size | V | DNA | CDR3
TRBJ2-2 | . | few | TRBV28 | TGTGCCAGCAGTCAACAGGGTCCCGGGGAGCTGTTTTTT | CASSQQGPGELFF
TRBJ1-1 | TRBD1 | . | TRBV9 | TGTGCCAGCAGCGGTCGACAGGGGATGAACACTGAAGCTTTCTTT | CASSGRQGMNTEAFF
TRBJ2-3 | . | . | TRBV5-1 | TGCGCCAGCCGGGACTTAGCTAGCACAGATACGCAGTATTTT | CASRDLASTDTQYF
TRBJ1-2 | . | . | TRBV6-2/TRBV6-3 | TGTGCCAGCAGTTACTCCGCAGTGGGCTATGGCTACACCTTC | CASSYSAVGYGYTF
TRBJ1-1 | TRBD1 | . | TRBV3-1 | TGTGCCAGCAGCTATTCAGGGGGGGACACTGAAGCTTTCTTT | CASSYSGGDTEAFF
TRBJ2-1 | . | . | TRBV28 | TGTGCCAGCAGTTCAAACAGGTGGGGGGCGGACAATGAGCAGTTCTTC | CASSSNRWGADNEQFF
TRBJ2-1 | TRBD1 | . | TRBV5-4 | TGTGCCAGCAGCCCCAGACAGGGGGCCTCCTACAATGAGCAGTTCTTC | CASSPRQGASYNEQFF
TRBJ2-3 | . | once | TRBV4-1 | TGCGCCAGCAGCCAAGAGGGTGAGATGGATACGCAGTATTTT | CASSQEGEMDTQYF
TRBJ1-6 | . | . | TRBV7-6 | TGTGCCAGCAGCCGGACCGGCGGGGATTCACCCCTCCACTTT | CASSRTGGDSPLHF
TRBJ1-2 | . | . | TRBV27 | TGTGCCAGCAGTTTTCGGGACAACTATGGCTACACCTTC | CASSFRDNYGYTF
TRBJ1-1 | . | . | TRBV7-2 | TGTGCCAGCAGCTTAAAATATGAAGCTTTCTTT | CASSLKYEAFF
TRBJ2-5 | TRBD1 | . | TRBV7-7 | TGTGCTAGCAGCTCCCGGACAGGGGGGCAAGAGACCCAGTACTTC | CASSSRTGGQETQYF
TRBJ1-1 | . | . | TRBV12-3/TRBV12-4 | TGTGCCAGCAGTTTGGCAGATAACACTGAAGCTTTCTTT | CASSLADNTEAFF
TRBJ2-5 | . | . | TRBV29-1 | TGCAGCGTTGAATTTTTAGTGGCAGCGACCCAGTACTTC | CSVEFLVAATQYF
TRBJ1-1 | . | . | TRBV5-6 | TGTGCCAGCAGCCACGGCAGGGTGAACACTGAAGCTTTCTTT | CASSHGRVNTEAFF
TRBJ2-7 | . | once | TRBV12-3/TRBV12-4 | TGTGCCAGCACCCAGAGCTCCTACGAGCAGTACTTC | CASTQSSYEQYF
TRBJ2-2 | . | once | TRBV30 | TGTGCCTGGAGTGTCGCGAACACCGGGGAGCTGTTTTTT | CAWSVANTGELFF
TRBJ2-2 | . | . | TRBV2 | TGTGCCAGCAGTCGGACTGCCTTGAACACCGGGGAGCTGTTTTTT | CASSRTALNTGELFF
TRBJ1-2 | . | . | TRBV5-1 | TGCGCCAGCAGCTCGGGAGGGGGAATGGATACTTATGGCTACACCTTC | CASSSGGGMDTYGYTF
TRBJ2-1 | . | . | TRBV27 | TGTGCCAGCAGCTCCGCTGGCAGGGCAGACAATGAGCAGTTCTTC | CASSSAGRADNEQFF
TRBJ1-2 | . | . | TRBV7-2 | TGTGCCAGCAGCTTTCTGGGGAGTTATGGCTACACCTTC | CASSFLGSYGYTF
TRBJ2-6 | TRBD1 | . | TRBV6-5 | TGTGCCAGCAGTTGGGGACAGGGGGCTTCTGGGGCCAACGTCCTGACTTTC | CASSWGQGASGANVLTF
TRBJ2-3 | TRBD2 | once | TRBV30 | TGTGCCTGGAGTAGGACTAGCGGGGTTTCAGATACGCAGTATTTT | CAWSRTSGVSDTQYF
TRBJ2-3 | . | . | TRBV2 | TGTGCCAGCAGTGAACGTCTGACAGATACGCAGTATTTT | CASSERLTDTQYF
TRBJ2-1 | TRBD1 | . | TRBV5-1 | TGCGCCAGCAGCCCGGGGGCAGGGGGCTTCTCCTACAATGAGCAGTTCTTC | CASSPGAGGFSYNEQFF
TRBJ1-5 | . | . | TRBV6-2/TRBV6-3 | TGTGCCAGCACCCGACCAGGAGATAGCAATCAGCCCCAGCATTTT | CASTRPGDSNQPQHF
TRBJ2-7 | . | . | TRBV5-1 | TGCGCCAGCAGCTTGGGTCCTGCGGGACTCCGAGGGGTCTACGAGCAGTACTTC | CASSLGPAGLRGVYEQYF
TRBJ2-3 | . | . | TRBV11-2 | TGTGCCAGCAGCACCGGGACTTTAGATACGCAGTATTTT | CASSTGTLDTQYF
TRBJ2-5 | . | . | TRBV7-2 | TGTGCCAGCAGCCCCCCCGGGGCTAAGAGCAAAGAGACCCAGTACTTC | CASSPPGAKSKETQYF
TRBJ1-6 | . | . | TRBV6-6 | TGTGCCAGCAGTTACGGGGCGAATTCACCCCTCCACTTT | CASSYGANSPLHF
TRBJ2-5 | TRBD1 | . | TRBV9 | TGTGCCAGCAGCCCGTTAGAGGGGGCGCGGGAGACCCAGTACTTC | CASSPLEGARETQYF
TRBJ1-1 | . | . | TRBV29-1 | TGCAGCGGGAAGAGGGGGTGGAACACTGAAGCTTTCTTT | CSGKRGWNTEAFF
TRBJ2-7 | . | . | TRBV14 | TGTGCCAGCAGCCAAGTCACAGGGTGGGACTACGGCGAGCAGTACTTC | CASSQVTGWDYGEQYF